This T cell receptor (beta chain) was captured in a study of cytomegalovirus exposure and HLA in healthy donors. Worth noting for this clone: This is likely a read error, given that the CDR3 carries no conserved phenylalanine or tryptophan at its end.

This PCR relied on a set of 60 Vbeta primers and 13 Jbeta primers. Profiling relied on immunoSEQ multiplex PCR, and the TCRdb table lists in-frame clones only, not all of them. This table has 200,000 to 250,000 clones, approximately 68% appearing once. This CDR3 is built from 11 residues. Trimming pared 2 bases from V and 6 bases from J, leaving 7 bases between. Looked up from germline, CDR1 is GTSNPN and CDR2 is SVGIG (reference sequence). The rearrangement links TRBV30 to TRBJ1-1; D remains unclear. Sequencing used PBMCs. This clonotype originated in a woman aged 25 to 39 in good health and CMV-seronegative. CDR3 sequence (DNA): TGTGCCTGGAGTAAATACCCTGAAGCTTTCTTG. Encoded protein: CAWSKYPEAFL.